Below, 7 T cell receptor beta chains from the same sample are listed, as sequenced in a study of T-cell memory formation after mild COVID-19. TCRdb re-called the 5' RACE reads through MiXCR, storing one row per CDR3 protein. Among some 180,000 distinct CDR3 sequences listed, roughly 20% were seen once. The specimen was PBMCs or a T cell subset sorted from them (not recorded which). Every receptor here comes from a man younger than 35 who had mild COVID-19 (a few samples of this study predate the infection). Cell type and time point are not known.

The chain joins TRBV6-2 or TRBV6-3 to TRBJ1-1; D is unresolved. The ends were cut back, 0 bases at V and 3 bases at J, with 5 bases in the middle. The CDR3 is made up of 13 amino acids. Germline CDR1 and CDR2: MNHEY and SVGEGT. CDR3 DNA: TGTGCCAGCAGTTACTCCGCAGACACTGAAGCTTTCTTT. Translation gives CASSYSADTEAFF.

This clonotype was seen only a few times. The chain recombines TRBV3-1 with TRBJ1-1; 7 bases are shared with TRBD1. This CDR3 spans 13 amino acids. The germline CDR1 and CDR2 sequences are LGHDT and YNNKEL (reference sequence). V was clipped by 4 bases and J by 8 bases; unmatched bases: 7. The CDR3 nucleotides read TGTGCCAGCAGCCCAAGACAGGGCGGCGAAGCTTTCTTT. Translation: CASSPRQGGEAFF.

The chain combines TRBV4-2 with TRBJ1-2; D is uncertain. CDR3 length equals 14 residues. Deletions cut 0 bases from V and 5 bases from J, with 10 bases between. Per germline, CDR1 LGHNA and CDR2 YNFKEQ. For the CDR3, the DNA is TGTGCCAGCAGCCAAGACAGGTCCCCTTATGGCTACACCTTC. It codes for CASSQDRSPYGYTF.

This clonotype was observed a handful of times. The gene calls are TRBV7-2 and TRBJ2-3; no firm D call. V lost 1 base to trimming and J lost 4 bases, with 12 bases between them. The CDR3 runs to 15 residues. Per germline, CDR1 SGHTA and CDR2 FQGNSA. CDR3 bases: TGTGCCAGCAGCTTAGACGGATTCGGCCCAGATACGCAGTATTTT. It yields the protein CASSLDGFGPDTQYF.

This clonotype came up a few times. The chain couples TRBV5-1 to TRBJ2-5; D is perhaps TRBD1 or TRBD2 (5 bases each). Germline V gene data show CDR1 as SGHRS and CDR2 as YFSETQ. This CDR3 has 14 residues. Trimming pared 7 bases from V and 2 bases from J, leaving 15 bases between. CDR3 in DNA: TGCGCCAGCGGGGAGTCGACAGTACAAGAGACCCAGTACTTC. This gives the protein CASGESTVQETQYF.

A few counts support this clonotype. This rearrangement joins TRBV20-1 to TRBJ1-2; weak D call: TRBD1 (6 bases). The CDR3 runs to 12 residues. Germline V gene sequence: CDR1 DFQATT, CDR2 SNEGSKA (reference sequence). V shed 5 bases and J shed 6 bases, with 13 bases lying between them. The CDR3 DNA reads TGCAGTGCTGATAGGCAGGGGAATGGCTACACCTTC. As protein: CSADRQGNGYTF.

This clonotype appeared a few times. V gene TRBV18 combines with J gene TRBJ2-2; D is perhaps TRBD1 (6 bases). V lost 0 bases, J lost 2 bases, and 13 bases lay in between. Germline V gene data show CDR1 as KGHSH and CDR2 as LQKENI. The CDR3 has 17 amino acids. The CDR3 region is CASSPPGTLVNTGELFF. In nucleotides, the CDR3 is TGTGCCAGCTCACCACCGGGGACACTCGTTAACACCGGGGAGCTGTTTTTT.